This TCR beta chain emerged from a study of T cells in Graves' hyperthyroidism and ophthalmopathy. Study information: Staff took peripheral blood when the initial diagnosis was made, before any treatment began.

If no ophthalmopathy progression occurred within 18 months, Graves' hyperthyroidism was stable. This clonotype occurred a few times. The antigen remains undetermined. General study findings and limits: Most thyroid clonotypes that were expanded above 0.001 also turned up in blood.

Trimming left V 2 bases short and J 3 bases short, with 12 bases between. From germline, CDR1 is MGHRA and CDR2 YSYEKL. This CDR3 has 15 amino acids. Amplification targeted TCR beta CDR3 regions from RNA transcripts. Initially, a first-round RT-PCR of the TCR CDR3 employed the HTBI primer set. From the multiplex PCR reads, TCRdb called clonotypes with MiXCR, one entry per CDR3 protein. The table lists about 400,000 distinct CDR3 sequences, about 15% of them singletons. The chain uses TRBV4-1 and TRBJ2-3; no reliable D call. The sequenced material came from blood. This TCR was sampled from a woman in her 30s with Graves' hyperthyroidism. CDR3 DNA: TGCGCCAGCAGCCAATCAACCGGATCGACAGATACGCAGTATTTT. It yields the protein CASSQSTGSTDTQYF.